This T cell receptor beta chain was documented in a study of control samples from healthy donors and cancer patients. Profiling relied on immunoSEQ multiplex PCR, and the TCRdb table lists in-frame clones only, not all of them. The profile shows around 200,000 clones, about nine tenths of them singletons. Germline lookup yields CDR1 SGHTA and CDR2 FQGNSA. Trimming took 1 base from V and 2 from J, leaving 12 bases between them. The CDR3 runs to 15 residues. The V and J genes are TRBV7-2 and TRBJ2-7; the D gene is possibly TRBD2 (6 bases). Input material: blood. This clonotype was obtained from a woman between 25 and 40 years old in good health. For the CDR3, the DNA is TGTGCCAGCAGCTTAGATGGGGGAGGCACCTACGAGCAGTACTTC. It specifies CASSLDGGGTYEQYF. The full variable domain, in which reference TRBV7-2 and TRBJ2-7 provide the parts outside the CDR3, is GAGVSQSPSNKVTEKGKDVELRCDPISGHTALYWYRQSLGQGLEFLIYFQGNSAPDKSGLPSDRFSAERTGGSVSTLTIQRTQQEDSAVYLCASSLDGGGTYEQYFGPGTRLTVT.